This record covers a single TCR beta chain. Its antigen is unknown. The PCR made use of 60 Vbeta and 13 Jbeta primers. TCRdb's table, derived via immunoSEQ multiplex PCR, lists solely in-frame clones and lacks some. The top ten hold approximately 15% of the sample, which has tens of thousands of clones, approximately 70% seen once. These data belong to a study of cytomegalovirus exposure and HLA in healthy donors. About the study: Sequencing of some 190 million T cells in an earlier analysis found under 120 million unique TCR beta sequences. Whole-study findings and limits: Per a later analysis, 15,000 to 20,000 TCR beta sequences showed association with HLA alleles at 0.05 false discovery rate. Immune exposure data for these donors was limited to CMV serostatus.

The CDR3 runs 12 residues. The V end lost 0 bases, the J end lost 9 bases, and 9 bases lay between the germline ends. The germline V gene encodes CDR1 SGHRS and CDR2 YFSETQ. The V and J genes are TRBV5-1 and TRBJ1-1; no firm D call. This sequence was found in a male donor in good health and CMV-seropositive. Material: PBMCs. The CDR3: CASSLGRRKAFF. The CDR3 region has the DNA TGCGCCAGCAGCTTGGGTCGGAGGAAAGCTTTCTTT.